The present entry profiles one T cell receptor beta chain with its context. Its antigen is not identified. This sample was taken from a study of response to subunit inactivated influenza vaccine. Germline V gene sequence: CDR1 SEHNR, CDR2 FQNEAQ (reference sequence). V lost 5 bases to trimming and J lost 0 bases, with 18 bases between them. CDR3 length: 17 amino acids. Whole-study results and caveats: Authors suggested seasonal influenza vaccinations each recruit few new T cells.

MiXCR, run by TCRdb on the RT-PCR reads, gives a single entry per CDR3 protein. The repertoire has around 570,000 distinct CDR3 sequences, approximately 7.7% of them found once; the top ten carry 10% to 15%. This specimen consisted of PBMCs from blood, obtained approximately 25 months after vaccination. The chain carries TRBV7-9 and TRBJ2-3; D is perhaps TRBD1 or TRBD2 (5 bases each). This receptor was taken from a man aged 50-75 years who received an inactivated influenza vaccine. The CDR3 spells CASSPPGRRSSTDTQYF. As DNA, the CDR3 is TGTGCCAGCAGCCCTCCGGGGCGACGATCTAGCACAGATACGCAGTATTTT.